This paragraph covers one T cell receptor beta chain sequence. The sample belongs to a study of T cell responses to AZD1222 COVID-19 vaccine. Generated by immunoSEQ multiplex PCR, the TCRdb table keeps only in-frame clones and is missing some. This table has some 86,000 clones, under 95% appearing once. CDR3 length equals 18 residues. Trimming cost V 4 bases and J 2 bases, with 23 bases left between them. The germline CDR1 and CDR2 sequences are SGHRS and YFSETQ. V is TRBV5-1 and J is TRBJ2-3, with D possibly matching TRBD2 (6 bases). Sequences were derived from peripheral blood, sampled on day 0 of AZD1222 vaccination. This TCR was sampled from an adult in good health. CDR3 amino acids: CASSRGWGSPLSTDTQYF. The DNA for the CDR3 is TGCGCCAGCAGCCGGGGGTGGGGGTCCCCGCTCTCCACAGATACGCAGTATTTT. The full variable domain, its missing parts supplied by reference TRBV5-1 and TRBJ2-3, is KAGVTQTPRYLIKTRGQQVTLSCSPISGHRSVSWYQQTPGQGLQFLFEYFSETQRNKGNFPGRFSGRQFSNSRSEMNVSTLELGDSALYLCASSRGWGSPLSTDTQYFGPGTRLTVL.